This T cell receptor (beta chain) was sequenced during a study of human T cells and chemical hapten exposure. Study overall: There were per-sample TCR yield variations, arising mainly from small pooled library volume differences. Study-level findings and limits: Expanded TCR counts at PT1 went up together with patch test score, a positive correlation. Every donor had alopecia, and their immune response may therefore differ from healthy people's.

TCRdb fed the RACE reads into MiXCR, producing one record per CDR3 protein. This sample has around 380,000 distinct CDR3 sequences, with 4.5% to 7% found just once. A word on this clonotype: Its antigen is not known.

CDR1 DFQATT and CDR2 SNEGSKA come from the germline V gene (reference sequence). CDR3 size: 14 residues. V was clipped by 6 bases and J by 0 bases, with 14 bases between them. Regarding time point: pre-sensitization, week 0. Indicated treatment: therapeutic diphenylcyclopropenone sensitization with weekly scalp DPC. Non-pregnant alopecia patients aged 18 to 70, suitable for DPC therapy. The rearrangement joins TRBV20-1 to TRBJ1-2; D is possibly TRBD1 (5 bases). The receptor's source is a woman under 30 with alopecia areata. Some clones in this sample may be carry-over from other donors' samples. Sequencing was performed on whole blood, taken in connection with sensitization to the hapten diphenylcyclopropenone (DPC). DNA for the CDR3: TGCAGTGCCGGGAAGCAGGGTACTAACTATGGCTACACCTTC. Translation: CSAGKQGTNYGYTF.